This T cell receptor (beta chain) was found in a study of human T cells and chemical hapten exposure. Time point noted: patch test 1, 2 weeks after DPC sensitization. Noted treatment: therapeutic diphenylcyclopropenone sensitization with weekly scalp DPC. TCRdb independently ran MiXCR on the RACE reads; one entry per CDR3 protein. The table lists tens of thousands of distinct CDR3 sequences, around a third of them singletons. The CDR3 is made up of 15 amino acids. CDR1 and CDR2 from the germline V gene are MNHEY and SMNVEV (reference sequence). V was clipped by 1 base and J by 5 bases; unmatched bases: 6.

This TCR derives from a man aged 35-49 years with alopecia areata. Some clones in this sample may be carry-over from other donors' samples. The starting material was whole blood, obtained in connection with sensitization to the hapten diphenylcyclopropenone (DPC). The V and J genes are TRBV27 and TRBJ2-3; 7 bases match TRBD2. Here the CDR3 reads CASSLYGRGIDTQYF. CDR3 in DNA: TGTGCCAGCAGTTTATATGGGAGGGGAATAGATACGCAGTATTTT.